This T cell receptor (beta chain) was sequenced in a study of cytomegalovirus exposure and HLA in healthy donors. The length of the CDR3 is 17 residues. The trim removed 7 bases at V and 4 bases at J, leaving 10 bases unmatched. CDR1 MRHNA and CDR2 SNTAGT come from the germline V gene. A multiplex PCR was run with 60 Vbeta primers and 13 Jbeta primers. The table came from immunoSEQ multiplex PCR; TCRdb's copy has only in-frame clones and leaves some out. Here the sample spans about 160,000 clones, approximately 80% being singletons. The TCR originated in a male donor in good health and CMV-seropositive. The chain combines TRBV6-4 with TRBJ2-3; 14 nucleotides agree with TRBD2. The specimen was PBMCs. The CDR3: CASIQGGLAGEADTQYF. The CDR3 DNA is TGTGCCAGCATCCAAGGGGGACTAGCGGGAGAAGCAGATACGCAGTATTTT.